These T cell receptor beta chains were read from a single sample in a study of cytomegalovirus exposure and HLA in healthy donors. Libraries were prepared by immunoSEQ multiplex PCR; TCRdb keeps only in-frame clonotypes and omits some of them. This sample has roughly 160,000 clones, with over 80% found just once. Source material: PBMCs. Receptors were obtained from a boy aged 2 to 9 in good health and CMV-seronegative. Both conserved end residues are part of each CDR3. Each record gives: J gene, D gene, clone size, V gene, CDR3 protein, CDR3 DNA. A D gene is named only where the DNA matches it firmly. Only some rows state a clone size, as once, few, many or a class for expanded clones.

j_call: TRBJ2-1
d_call: NA
clone_size: NA
v_call: TRBV27
cdr3_aa: CASSLGATPYNEQFF
cdr3_nt: TGTGCCAGCAGTTTAGGGGCTACCCCCTACAATGAGCAGTTCTTC

j_call: TRBJ1-1
d_call: NA
clone_size: NA
v_call: TRBV30
cdr3_aa: CAWSTRTGMSAFF
cdr3_nt: TGTGCCTGGAGTACGCGGACGGGGATGAGCGCTTTCTTT

j_call: TRBJ2-7
d_call: TRBD2
clone_size: NA
v_call: TRBV7-8
cdr3_aa: CASSRHGGAFEQYF
cdr3_nt: TGTGCCAGCAGCCGGCACGGGGGGGCTTTCGAGCAGTACTTC

j_call: TRBJ1-2
d_call: NA
clone_size: few
v_call: TRBV6-5
cdr3_aa: CASSSDSEYGYTF
cdr3_nt: TGTGCCAGCAGCTCGGACAGCGAATATGGCTACACCTTC

j_call: TRBJ2-2
d_call: NA
clone_size: NA
v_call: TRBV29-1
cdr3_aa: CSVQKNTGELFF
cdr3_nt: TGCAGCGTTCAGAAGAACACCGGGGAGCTGTTTTTT

j_call: TRBJ2-7
d_call: TRBD1
clone_size: once
v_call: TRBV27
cdr3_aa: CASRSGQGPSYEQYF
cdr3_nt: TGTGCCAGCAGGTCCGGACAGGGGCCCTCCTACGAGCAGTACTTC

j_call: TRBJ1-5
d_call: NA
clone_size: NA
v_call: TRBV19
cdr3_aa: CASSTVMGPNQPQHF
cdr3_nt: TGTGCCAGTAGTACCGTGATGGGCCCGAATCAGCCCCAGCATTTT

j_call: TRBJ1-1
d_call: NA
clone_size: NA
v_call: TRBV29-1
cdr3_aa: CSGNRVLNTEAFF
cdr3_nt: TGCAGCGGGAACAGGGTGTTGAACACTGAAGCTTTCTTT

j_call: TRBJ2-1
d_call: TRBD2
clone_size: once
v_call: TRBV30
cdr3_aa: CAWSVRLAGDNEQFF
cdr3_nt: TGTGCCTGGAGCGTCCGGCTAGCGGGTGACAATGAGCAGTTCTTC

j_call: TRBJ2-3
d_call: NA
clone_size: NA
v_call: TRBV4-1
cdr3_aa: CASSQDEGVSTDTQYF
cdr3_nt: TGCGCCAGCAGCCAGGATGAGGGGGTAAGCACAGATACGCAGTATTTT

j_call: TRBJ2-2
d_call: TRBD1
clone_size: NA
v_call: TRBV13
cdr3_aa: CASRLAGTGGTGELFF
cdr3_nt: TGTGCCAGCAGGCTAGCCGGGACAGGGGGCACCGGGGAGCTGTTTTTT

j_call: TRBJ2-1
d_call: TRBD2
clone_size: NA
v_call: TRBV19
cdr3_aa: CASTPGLAGGYNEQFF
cdr3_nt: TGTGCCAGTACCCCTGGACTAGCGGGAGGGTACAATGAGCAGTTCTTC

j_call: TRBJ2-5
d_call: NA
clone_size: NA
v_call: TRBV7-9
cdr3_aa: CASSPPWFMEYQETQYF
cdr3_nt: TGTGCCAGCAGCCCGCCATGGTTTATGGAGTACCAAGAGACCCAGTACTTC

j_call: TRBJ1-1
d_call: NA
clone_size: few
v_call: TRBV14
cdr3_aa: CASSQSGKAFF
cdr3_nt: TGTGCCAGCAGCCAGTCAGGTAAAGCTTTCTTT

j_call: TRBJ2-7
d_call: TRBD2
clone_size: NA
v_call: TRBV7-2
cdr3_aa: CASSLFVYPSGRAMHEQYF
cdr3_nt: TGTGCCAGCAGCTTATTTGTGTACCCTAGCGGGAGGGCCATGCACGAGCAGTACTTC

j_call: TRBJ1-1
d_call: NA
clone_size: once
v_call: TRBV30
cdr3_aa: CAWSVLAPGTEAFF
cdr3_nt: TGTGCCTGGAGTGTATTGGCGCCGGGCACTGAAGCTTTCTTT

j_call: TRBJ2-1
d_call: NA
clone_size: NA
v_call: TRBV19
cdr3_aa: CASSRDILTQFF
cdr3_nt: TGTGCCAGTAGTAGGGACATCCTAACTCAGTTCTTC

j_call: TRBJ2-6
d_call: TRBD1
clone_size: once
v_call: TRBV5-4
cdr3_aa: CASSLKGAPSGANVLTF
cdr3_nt: TGTGCCAGCAGCTTGAAGGGGGCCCCATCTGGGGCCAACGTCCTGACTTTC

j_call: TRBJ1-2
d_call: NA
clone_size: few
v_call: TRBV5-4
cdr3_aa: CASRADNYGYTF
cdr3_nt: TGTGCCAGCAGGGCAGATAACTATGGCTACACCTTC

j_call: TRBJ2-3
d_call: TRBD2
clone_size: NA
v_call: TRBV4-1
cdr3_aa: CASSPLAGGGDTQYF
cdr3_nt: TGCGCCAGCAGCCCCCTAGCGGGAGGAGGAGATACGCAGTATTTT

j_call: TRBJ2-1
d_call: NA
clone_size: NA
v_call: TRBV5-1
cdr3_aa: CASTPMAASYNEQFF
cdr3_nt: TGCGCCAGCACCCCCATGGCGGCCTCCTACAATGAGCAGTTCTTC

j_call: TRBJ2-2
d_call: NA
clone_size: NA
v_call: TRBV5-1
cdr3_aa: CASSLAKQPGELFF
cdr3_nt: TGCGCCAGCAGCTTGGCTAAACAGCCCGGGGAGCTGTTTTTT

j_call: TRBJ2-3
d_call: TRBD2
clone_size: NA
v_call: TRBV28
cdr3_aa: CASSFGLAGGPSTDTQYF
cdr3_nt: TGTGCCAGCAGTTTCGGGCTAGCGGGAGGGCCAAGCACAGATACGCAGTATTTT

j_call: TRBJ2-1
d_call: TRBD2
clone_size: few
v_call: TRBV27
cdr3_aa: CASSYNPGTQLAGSYNEQFF
cdr3_nt: TGTGCCAGCAGTTACAATCCCGGGACTCAGCTAGCGGGATCCTACAATGAGCAGTTCTTC

j_call: TRBJ2-2
d_call: NA
clone_size: NA
v_call: TRBV4-3
cdr3_aa: CASSQALLNTGELFF
cdr3_nt: TGCGCCAGCAGCCAAGCCCTACTGAACACCGGGGAGCTGTTTTTT

j_call: TRBJ2-1
d_call: NA
clone_size: NA
v_call: TRBV5-1
cdr3_aa: CASSPIRDNEQFF
cdr3_nt: TGCGCCAGCAGCCCGATCCGGGACAATGAGCAGTTCTTC

j_call: TRBJ1-1
d_call: NA
clone_size: once
v_call: TRBV7-8
cdr3_aa: CASSTPQGVGTEAFF
cdr3_nt: TGTGCCAGCAGCACCCCACAGGGTGTAGGCACTGAAGCTTTCTTT

j_call: TRBJ2-2
d_call: TRBD2
clone_size: NA
v_call: TRBV11-2
cdr3_aa: CASSLEGGGPTGELFF
cdr3_nt: TGTGCCAGCAGCTTAGAAGGCGGGGGGCCCACCGGGGAGCTGTTTTTT

j_call: TRBJ1-2
d_call: TRBD1
clone_size: NA
v_call: TRBV6-4
cdr3_aa: CASSDSGRGTGLDGYTF
cdr3_nt: TGTGCCAGCAGTGACTCAGGCAGGGGGACGGGTTTGGATGGCTACACCTTC

j_call: TRBJ2-7
d_call: TRBD2
clone_size: few
v_call: TRBV2
cdr3_aa: CASGSYLAGPPAYEQYF
cdr3_nt: TGTGCCAGCGGTTCGTACCTAGCGGGTCCGCCGGCCTACGAGCAGTACTTC

j_call: TRBJ1-6
d_call: TRBD1
clone_size: NA
v_call: TRBV4-1
cdr3_aa: CASSGQGAIYNSPLHF
cdr3_nt: TGCGCCAGCAGCGGACAGGGGGCGATTTATAATTCACCCCTCCACTTT

j_call: TRBJ2-7
d_call: NA
clone_size: once
v_call: TRBV5-1
cdr3_aa: CASSPLGGLGNEQYF
cdr3_nt: TGCGCCAGCAGCCCGCTCGGGGGTCTGGGGAACGAGCAGTACTTC

j_call: TRBJ1-6
d_call: NA
clone_size: NA
v_call: TRBV2
cdr3_aa: CASGKWRKNSPLHF
cdr3_nt: TGTGCCAGCGGCAAATGGAGAAAGAATTCACCCCTCCACTTT

j_call: TRBJ1-1
d_call: NA
clone_size: NA
v_call: TRBV5-1
cdr3_aa: CASSLAVGSKNTEAFF
cdr3_nt: TGCGCCAGCAGCTTGGCCGTGGGCAGCAAAAACACTGAAGCTTTCTTT

j_call: TRBJ2-5
d_call: NA
clone_size: once
v_call: TRBV15
cdr3_aa: CATSRDRGYQETQYF
cdr3_nt: TGTGCCACCAGCAGAGATCGTGGCTACCAAGAGACCCAGTACTTC

j_call: TRBJ2-1
d_call: TRBD2
clone_size: NA
v_call: TRBV4-3
cdr3_aa: CASSQHLEGLEIDEQFF
cdr3_nt: TGCGCCAGCAGCCAACACCTAGAGGGACTAGAAATCGATGAGCAGTTCTTC

j_call: TRBJ2-7
d_call: NA
clone_size: NA
v_call: TRBV19
cdr3_aa: CASSLQGGEQYF
cdr3_nt: TGTGCCAGTAGTCTACAGGGTGGAGAGCAGTACTTC

j_call: TRBJ2-3
d_call: TRBD1
clone_size: NA
v_call: TRBV11-2
cdr3_aa: CASSPGQGSTTDTQYF
cdr3_nt: TGTGCCAGCAGCCCGGGACAGGGTAGTACAACAGATACGCAGTATTTT

j_call: TRBJ2-3
d_call: TRBD2
clone_size: once
v_call: TRBV29-1
cdr3_aa: CSVPDLAGGLGF
cdr3_nt: TGCAGCGTTCCCGATTTAGCGGGGGGCTTGGGTTTT

j_call: TRBJ1-1
d_call: NA
clone_size: NA
v_call: TRBV27
cdr3_aa: CASRRKTGNTEAFF
cdr3_nt: TGTGCCAGCAGGAGAAAAACAGGGAACACTGAAGCTTTCTTT

j_call: TRBJ2-7
d_call: TRBD1
clone_size: NA
v_call: TRBV29-1
cdr3_aa: CSVSTGTGNTYEQYF
cdr3_nt: TGCAGCGTTAGTACCGGGACAGGGAATACCTACGAGCAGTACTTC

j_call: TRBJ1-5
d_call: TRBD1
clone_size: NA
v_call: TRBV5-6
cdr3_aa: CASSFGYATGDQPQHF
cdr3_nt: TGTGCCAGCAGCTTTGGATATGCGACAGGGGATCAGCCCCAGCATTTT

j_call: TRBJ1-1
d_call: TRBD1
clone_size: few
v_call: TRBV4-3
cdr3_aa: CASSDDGQADTEAFF
cdr3_nt: TGCGCCAGCAGCGATGATGGACAGGCTGACACTGAAGCTTTCTTT

j_call: TRBJ2-3
d_call: TRBD2
clone_size: NA
v_call: TRBV19
cdr3_aa: CASSGLAGGRSTDTQYF
cdr3_nt: TGTGCCAGTAGTGGACTAGCGGGGGGGCGAAGCACAGATACGCAGTATTTT

j_call: TRBJ1-2
d_call: NA
clone_size: NA
v_call: TRBV20-1
cdr3_aa: CSARRGSGYTF
cdr3_nt: TGCAGTGCTAGAAGGGGAAGCGGCTACACCTTC

j_call: TRBJ1-2
d_call: NA
clone_size: once
v_call: TRBV7-9
cdr3_aa: CASSLGGPNYGYTF
cdr3_nt: TGTGCCAGCAGCTTAGGAGGGCCAAACTATGGCTACACCTTC

j_call: TRBJ2-7
d_call: NA
clone_size: NA
v_call: TRBV11-2
cdr3_aa: CASSLAAGTTPHQYF
cdr3_nt: TGTGCCAGCAGCTTAGCGGCGGGAACCACCCCTCACCAGTACTTC

j_call: TRBJ2-3
d_call: TRBD2
clone_size: NA
v_call: TRBV9
cdr3_aa: CASSATSGGALLRTDTQYF
cdr3_nt: TGTGCCAGCAGCGCGACTAGCGGGGGGGCCTTATTACGAACAGATACGCAGTATTTT

j_call: TRBJ2-5
d_call: TRBD2
clone_size: NA
v_call: TRBV13
cdr3_aa: CASSLEREKMETQYF
cdr3_nt: TGTGCCAGCAGCCTTGAGCGGGAGAAGATGGAGACCCAGTACTTC

j_call: TRBJ2-1
d_call: NA
clone_size: NA
v_call: TRBV4-3
cdr3_aa: CASSQDWPQGSYEQFF
cdr3_nt: TGCGCCAGCAGCCAAGATTGGCCCCAGGGGTCATATGAGCAGTTCTTC

j_call: TRBJ2-1
d_call: NA
clone_size: NA
v_call: TRBV28
cdr3_aa: CASSLAILYNEQFF
cdr3_nt: TGTGCCAGCAGTTTAGCTATCCTTTACAATGAGCAGTTCTTC

j_call: TRBJ2-1
d_call: TRBD2
clone_size: NA
v_call: TRBV6-5
cdr3_aa: CASRTSLGEQFF
cdr3_nt: TGTGCCAGCCGGACTAGTCTCGGTGAGCAGTTCTTC

j_call: TRBJ2-7
d_call: NA
clone_size: NA
v_call: TRBV5-6
cdr3_aa: CASSSTSEFYEQYF
cdr3_nt: TGTGCCAGCAGCTCGACTAGTGAGTTCTACGAGCAGTACTTC

j_call: TRBJ1-2
d_call: TRBD1
clone_size: NA
v_call: TRBV6-5
cdr3_aa: CASSPDRRLYGYTF
cdr3_nt: TGTGCCAGCTCTCCGGACAGGAGACTTTATGGCTACACCTTC

j_call: TRBJ2-2
d_call: TRBD1
clone_size: NA
v_call: TRBV10-2
cdr3_aa: CASSDRTGGAYTGELFF
cdr3_nt: TGCGCCAGCAGTGATAGGACAGGGGGCGCTTACACCGGGGAGCTGTTTTTT

j_call: TRBJ2-7
d_call: NA
clone_size: NA
v_call: TRBV4-2
cdr3_aa: CASSQNREPTYEQYF
cdr3_nt: TGTGCCAGCAGCCAAAACAGGGAACCGACCTACGAGCAGTACTTC

j_call: TRBJ2-5
d_call: TRBD1
clone_size: once
v_call: TRBV5-1
cdr3_aa: CASSLATGGPIQETQYF
cdr3_nt: TGCGCCAGCAGCTTGGCTACAGGGGGACCTATCCAAGAGACCCAGTACTTC

j_call: TRBJ2-5
d_call: NA
clone_size: few
v_call: TRBV15
cdr3_aa: CATSNPMTVGVETQYF
cdr3_nt: TGTGCCACCAGCAACCCGATGACAGTAGGTGTCGAGACCCAGTACTTC